This T cell receptor beta chain came from a study of T cell responses to AZD1222 COVID-19 vaccine. This CDR3 is 15 amino acids long. Germline V CDR1 and CDR2: LGHNA, YNFKEQ. Trimming pared 4 bases from V and 2 bases from J, leaving 13 bases between. TCRdb's table, derived via immunoSEQ multiplex PCR, lists solely in-frame clones and lacks some. This repertoire shows under 130,000 clones, about 80% found once; its top ten account for 5%. The chain couples TRBV4-2 to TRBJ2-3; either TRBD1 or TRBD2 may fit D (5 bases each). The receptor's source is an adult in good health. The starting material was peripheral blood, obtained on day 0 of AZD1222 vaccination. In nucleotides, the CDR3 is TGTGCCAGCAGCCGGACACGACTAAACACAGATACGCAGTATTTT. Protein product: CASSRTRLNTDTQYF.